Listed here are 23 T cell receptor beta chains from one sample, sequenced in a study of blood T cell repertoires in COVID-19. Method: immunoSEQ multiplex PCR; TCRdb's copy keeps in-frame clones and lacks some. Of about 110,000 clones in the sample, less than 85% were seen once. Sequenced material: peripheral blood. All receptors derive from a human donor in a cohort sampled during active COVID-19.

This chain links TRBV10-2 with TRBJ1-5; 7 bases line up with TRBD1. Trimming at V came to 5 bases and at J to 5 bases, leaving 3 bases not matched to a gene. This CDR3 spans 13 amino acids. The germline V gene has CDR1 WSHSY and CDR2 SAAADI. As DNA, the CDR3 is TGCGCCAGCAGTCGGGACAGTTATCAGCCCCAGCATTTT. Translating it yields CASSRDSYQPQHF.

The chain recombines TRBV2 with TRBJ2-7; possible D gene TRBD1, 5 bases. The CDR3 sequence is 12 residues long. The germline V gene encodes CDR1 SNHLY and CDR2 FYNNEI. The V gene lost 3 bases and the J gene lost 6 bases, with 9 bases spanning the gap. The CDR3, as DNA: TGTGCCAGCAGTGATCAGGGAACCGAGCAGTACTTC. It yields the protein CASSDQGTEQYF.

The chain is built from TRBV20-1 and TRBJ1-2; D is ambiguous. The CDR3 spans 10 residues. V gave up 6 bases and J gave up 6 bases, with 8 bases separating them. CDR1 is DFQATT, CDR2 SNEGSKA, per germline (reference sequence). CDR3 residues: CSALTNGYTF. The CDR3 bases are TGCAGTGCCCTGACAAATGGCTACACCTTC.

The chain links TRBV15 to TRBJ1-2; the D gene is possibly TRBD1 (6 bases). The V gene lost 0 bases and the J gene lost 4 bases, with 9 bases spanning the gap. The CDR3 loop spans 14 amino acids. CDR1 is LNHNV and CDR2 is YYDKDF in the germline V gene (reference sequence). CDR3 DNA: TGTGCCACCAGCAGAGAGGGGGCCCCCTATGGCTACACCTTC. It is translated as CATSREGAPYGYTF. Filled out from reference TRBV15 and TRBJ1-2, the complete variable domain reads DAMVIQNPRYQVTQFGKPVTLSCSQTLNHNVMYWYQQKSSQAPKLLFHYYDKDFNNEADTPDNFQSRRPNTSFCFLDIRSPGLGDTAMYLCATSREGAPYGYTFGSGTRLTVV.

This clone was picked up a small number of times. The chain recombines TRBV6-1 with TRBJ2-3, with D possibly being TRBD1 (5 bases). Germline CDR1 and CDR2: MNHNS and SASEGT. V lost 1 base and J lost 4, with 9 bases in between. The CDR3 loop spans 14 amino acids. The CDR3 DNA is TGTGCCAGCAGTGAAGGGGGCCAGGCAGATACGCAGTATTTT. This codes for CASSEGGQADTQYF.

DNA of the CDR3: TGTGCCAGCAGTTACGAGGGACTAGCCCAGTGGAATGAGCAGTTCTTC. This codes for CASSYEGLAQWNEQFF. The chain joins TRBV6-5 to TRBJ2-1; 9 positions agree with TRBD2. The trim removed 2 bases at V and 7 bases at J, leaving 9 bases unmatched. The CDR3 runs 16 residues. CDR1 and CDR2 from the germline V gene are MNHEY and SVGAGI.

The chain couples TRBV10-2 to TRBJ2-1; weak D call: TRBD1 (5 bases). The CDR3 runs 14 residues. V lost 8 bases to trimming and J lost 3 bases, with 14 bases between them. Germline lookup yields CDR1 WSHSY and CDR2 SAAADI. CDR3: CASSMGPIYNEQFF. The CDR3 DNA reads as TGCGCCAGCTCCATGGGGCCCATCTACAATGAGCAGTTCTTC.

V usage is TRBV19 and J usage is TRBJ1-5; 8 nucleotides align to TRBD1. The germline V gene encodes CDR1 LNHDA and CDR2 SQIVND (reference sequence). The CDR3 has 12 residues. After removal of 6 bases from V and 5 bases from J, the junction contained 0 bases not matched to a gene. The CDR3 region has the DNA TGTGCCAGTAGGACAGGGGATCAGCCCCAGCATTTT. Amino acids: CASRTGDQPQHF.

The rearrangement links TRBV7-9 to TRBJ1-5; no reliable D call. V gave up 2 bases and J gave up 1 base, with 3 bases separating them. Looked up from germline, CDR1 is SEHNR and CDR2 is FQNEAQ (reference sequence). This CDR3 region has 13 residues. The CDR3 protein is CASSLSSNQPQHF. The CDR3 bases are TGTGCCAGCAGCTTAAGCAGCAATCAGCCCCAGCATTTT.

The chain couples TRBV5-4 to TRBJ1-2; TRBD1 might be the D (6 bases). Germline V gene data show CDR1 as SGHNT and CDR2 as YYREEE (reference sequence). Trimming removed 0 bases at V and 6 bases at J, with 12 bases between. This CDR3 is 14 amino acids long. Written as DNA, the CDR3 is TGTGCCAGCAGCTTGGTGGGGGGGGCCCATGGCTACACCTTC. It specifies CASSLVGGAHGYTF.

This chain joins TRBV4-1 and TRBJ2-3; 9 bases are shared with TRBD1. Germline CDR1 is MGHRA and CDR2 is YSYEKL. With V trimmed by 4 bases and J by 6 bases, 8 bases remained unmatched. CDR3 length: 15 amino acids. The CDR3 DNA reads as TGCGCCAGCAGCCTTACCCGGGACAGGGTTGATACGCAGTATTTT. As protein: CASSLTRDRVDTQYF.

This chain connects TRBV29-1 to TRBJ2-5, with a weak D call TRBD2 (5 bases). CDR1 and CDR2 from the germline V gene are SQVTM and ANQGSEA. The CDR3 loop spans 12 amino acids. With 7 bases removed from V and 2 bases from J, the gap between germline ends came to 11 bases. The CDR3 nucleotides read TGCAGCGCGATTAGCGAACAAGAGACCCAGTACTTC. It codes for CSAISEQETQYF.

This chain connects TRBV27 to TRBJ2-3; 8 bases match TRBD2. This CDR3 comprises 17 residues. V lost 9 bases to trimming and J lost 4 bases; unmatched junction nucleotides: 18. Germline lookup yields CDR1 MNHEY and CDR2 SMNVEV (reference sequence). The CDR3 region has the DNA TGTGCCAGGCACAAAGAAAGAAGCGGGAGCCTTCCAGATACGCAGTATTTT. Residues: CARHKERSGSLPDTQYF.

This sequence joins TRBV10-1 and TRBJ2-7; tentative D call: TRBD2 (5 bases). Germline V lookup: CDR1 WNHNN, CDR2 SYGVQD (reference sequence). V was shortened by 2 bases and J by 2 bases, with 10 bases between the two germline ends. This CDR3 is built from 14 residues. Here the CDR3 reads CASSEAGPPYEQYF. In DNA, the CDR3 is TGCGCCAGCAGTGAGGCGGGTCCACCCTACGAGCAGTACTTC.

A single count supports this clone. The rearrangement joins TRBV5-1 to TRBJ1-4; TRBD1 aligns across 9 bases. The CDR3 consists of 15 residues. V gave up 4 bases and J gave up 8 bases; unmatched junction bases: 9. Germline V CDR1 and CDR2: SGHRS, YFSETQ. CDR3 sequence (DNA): TGCGCCAGCAGCCTAACAGGGGGCGGCCAGGAAAAACTGTTTTTT. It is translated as CASSLTGGGQEKLFF.

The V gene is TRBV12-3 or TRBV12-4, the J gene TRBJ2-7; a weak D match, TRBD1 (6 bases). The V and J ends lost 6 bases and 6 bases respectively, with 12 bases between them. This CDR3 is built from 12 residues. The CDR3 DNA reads TGTGCCAGCAGGACAGGAGGTGGCGAGCAGTACTTC. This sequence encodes CASRTGGGEQYF.

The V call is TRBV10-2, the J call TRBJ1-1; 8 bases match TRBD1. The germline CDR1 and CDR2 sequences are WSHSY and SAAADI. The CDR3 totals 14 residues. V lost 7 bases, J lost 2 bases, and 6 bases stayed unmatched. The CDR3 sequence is CASTYGQGNTEAFF. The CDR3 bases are TGCGCCAGCACCTACGGACAGGGTAACACTGAAGCTTTCTTT.

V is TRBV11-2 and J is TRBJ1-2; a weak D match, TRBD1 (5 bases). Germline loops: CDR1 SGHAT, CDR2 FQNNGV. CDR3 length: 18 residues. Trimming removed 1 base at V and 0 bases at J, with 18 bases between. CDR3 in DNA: TGTGCCAGCAGCTTAGGCGCCGCGTGGGGCCTACCTAACTATGGCTACACCTTC. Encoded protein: CASSLGAAWGLPNYGYTF.

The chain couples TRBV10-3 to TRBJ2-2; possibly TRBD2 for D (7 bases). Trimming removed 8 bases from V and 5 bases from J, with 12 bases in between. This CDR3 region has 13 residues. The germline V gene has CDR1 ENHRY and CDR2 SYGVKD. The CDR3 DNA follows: TGTGCCATCGGGGGGGCTGGAACCGGGGAGCTGTTTTTT. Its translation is CAIGGAGTGELFF.

CDR3 region: CASSLFGGYEQYF. DNA for the CDR3: TGTGCCAGCAGCTTGTTCGGGGGCTACGAGCAGTACTTC. This chain links TRBV5-6 with TRBJ2-7; maybe TRBD2 (6 bases). Germline loops: CDR1 SGHDT, CDR2 YYEEEE. The CDR3 is 13 residues long. The V end lost 1 base, the J end lost 3 bases, and 8 bases lay between the germline ends.

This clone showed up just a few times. The CDR3 bases are TGTGCCAGCAGCCCATCGGGACTAGCGGACTACAATGAGCAGTTCTTC. Protein sequence: CASSPSGLADYNEQFF. The chain couples TRBV7-2 to TRBJ2-1; the match to TRBD2 covers 11 bases. This CDR3 has 16 amino acids. The ends lost 5 bases at V and 3 bases at J; junction bases unmatched: 6. Per the germline V gene, CDR1 is SGHTA and CDR2 is FQGNSA.

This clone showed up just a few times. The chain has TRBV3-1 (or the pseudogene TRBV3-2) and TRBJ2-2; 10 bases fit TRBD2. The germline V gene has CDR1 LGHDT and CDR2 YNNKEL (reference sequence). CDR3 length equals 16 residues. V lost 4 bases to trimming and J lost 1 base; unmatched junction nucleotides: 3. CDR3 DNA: TGTGCCAGCAGCCTAGTAGCGGGGGGGAACACCGGGGAGCTGTTTTTT. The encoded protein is CASSLVAGGNTGELFF.

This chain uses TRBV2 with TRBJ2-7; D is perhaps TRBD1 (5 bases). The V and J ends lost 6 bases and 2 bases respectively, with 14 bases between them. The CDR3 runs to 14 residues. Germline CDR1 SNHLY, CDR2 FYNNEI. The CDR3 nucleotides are TGTGCCAGCAGCATTGCGACAGTCCCCTACGAGCAGTACTTC. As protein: CASSIATVPYEQYF.